This record concerns one T cell receptor (beta chain) sequence. As yet, its antigen is unknown. The source of the sample is a study of shared clonotypes between healthy human individuals. Study outcomes and limitations: Few donors restricted represented genetic and exposure-history diversity.

The V end was cut by 4 bases, the J end by 6 bases, with 24 bases between. The CDR3 spans 16 residues. The germline gives CDR1 GTSNPN, CDR2 SVGIG (reference sequence). Researchers ran the assay at a deep level. Assay: immunoSEQ multiplex PCR; the TCRdb copy retains only in-frame clones and omits some. Among about half a million clones listed, 60% to 85% were seen once. Input material: PBMCs. The chain joins TRBV30 to TRBJ1-2, with D tentatively TRBD1 (6 bases). The sequence came from a woman aged 40 to 50 in good health. Some clones in this sample may be carry-over from other donors' samples. CDR3 amino acids: CAWKMGAHLINNGYTF. The CDR3 region has the DNA TGTGCCTGGAAGATGGGGGCCCACCTAATAAATAATGGCTACACCTTC.